The subject of this entry is one T cell receptor (beta chain). Its antigen is still unknown. This sample is drawn from a study of T-cell memory formation after mild COVID-19. Findings and caveats of the study: Confirmation of SARS-CoV-2 specificity was lacking for second-wave clones peaking day 37. Among contracting clones, CD4+ were mainly CM/EM and CD8+ enriched in EMRA.

Germline V gene lookup returns CDR1 SGDLS and CDR2 YYNGEE. The CDR3 is 15 amino acids. Trimming removed 4 bases from V and 0 bases from J, with 11 bases in between. After 5'RACE with constant-segment primers, TCR alpha and TCR beta cDNA libraries carrying sample barcodes and UMIs were obtained. One entry per CDR3 protein, called by TCRdb with MiXCR from the 5' RACE reads. In the table there are some 48,000 distinct CDR3 sequences, about 12% of which are singletons. Input material: PBMCs or a T cell subset sorted from them (not recorded which). The chain employs TRBV9 and TRBJ2-1; the D gene could be TRBD1 or TRBD2 (5 bases each). The source is a man aged 18 to 29 who had mild COVID-19 (a few samples of this study predate the infection). Cell type and time point are not known. The CDR3 coding sequence is TGTGCCAGCAGCTCAGTGGGGGTCTCCTACAATGAGCAGTTCTTC. The encoded protein is CASSSVGVSYNEQFF.